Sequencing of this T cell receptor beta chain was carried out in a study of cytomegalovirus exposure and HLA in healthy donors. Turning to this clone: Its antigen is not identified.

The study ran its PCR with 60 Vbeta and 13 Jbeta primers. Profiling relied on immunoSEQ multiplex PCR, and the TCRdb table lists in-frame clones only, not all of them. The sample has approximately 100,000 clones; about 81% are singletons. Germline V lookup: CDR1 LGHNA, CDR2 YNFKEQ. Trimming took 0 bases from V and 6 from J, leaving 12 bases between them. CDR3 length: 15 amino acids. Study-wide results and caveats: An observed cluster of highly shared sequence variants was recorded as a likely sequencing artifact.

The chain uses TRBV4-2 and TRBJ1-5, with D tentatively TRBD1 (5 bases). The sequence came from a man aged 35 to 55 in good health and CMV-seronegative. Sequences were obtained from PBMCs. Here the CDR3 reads CASSQEPHGGQPQHF. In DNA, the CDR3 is TGTGCCAGCAGCCAAGAGCCGCACGGGGGTCAGCCCCAGCATTTT.